This record covers a single T cell receptor beta chain. The data were obtained in a study of blood T cell repertoires in COVID-19. Study context: Recovered status in Cohort 3 required two negative PCRs, clearance, or symptom resolution. Whether acute or convalescent, the COVID-19 samples came from the United States, Italy and Spain.

Cohort assignment relied on participant-reported clinical history. Per the original data handling: Cell counts per sample came from amplifying reference gene primers. Repertoires were generated with immunoSEQ multiplex PCR, while TCRdb's copy carries only in-frame clones and drops some. V, J and clone size reflect that table, while D and trimming were determined from the DNA. This sample has about 150,000 clones, with around three quarters found just once. The CDR3 sequence is 13 residues long. Germline CDR1 MGHRA, CDR2 YSYEKL. Trimming left V 4 bases short and J 6 bases short, with 13 bases between. This rearrangement joins TRBV4-1 to TRBJ2-7; possible D gene TRBD2, 6 bases. The receptor was derived from a woman between 65 and 79 years old in a cohort exposed to, infected with or recovered from COVID-19 (not recorded which). Sample: PBMCs or T cells enriched from blood (not recorded which). This chain's CDR3 is CASSPGLRREQYF. CDR3 in DNA: TGCGCCAGCAGCCCAGGACTACGTCGCGAGCAGTACTTC.